This T cell receptor beta chain was observed in a study of Ad26.COV2.S vaccination and SARS-CoV-2 variants. The sample's treatment: roughly 19 received Ad26.COV2.S at low or high dose, single or two shots; 5 received placebo; per-sample allocation not given. The samples were gathered on day 63 after the first injection of vaccine or placebo. Built on an Ad26 vector, the vaccine expressed Wuhan-strain SARS-CoV-2 spike. The protocol was immunoSEQ multiplex PCR, while the TCRdb copy is restricted to in-frame clones and leaves out a portion. The sample lists about 320,000 clones; around four fifths were seen once. The V gene lost 4 bases and the J gene lost 5 bases, with 27 bases spanning the gap. CDR1 is LGHDT and CDR2 is YNNKEL in the germline V gene (reference sequence). The CDR3 loop spans 18 amino acids.

The TCR comes from a person between 18 and 65 years old who received the Ad26.COV2.S COVID-19 vaccine or a placebo. Sequences were derived from peripheral blood, sampled in a trial of Ad26.COV2.S vaccine versus placebo. The chain recombines TRBV3-1 (or the pseudogene TRBV3-2) with TRBJ2-7; no definite D call. The CDR3 here is CASSLLPRTDRWDDEQYF. CDR3 DNA sequence: TGTGCCAGCAGCCTCCTCCCCCGTACTGACCGGTGGGATGACGAGCAGTACTTC.